Listed below are T cell receptor beta chains from one sample, sequenced in a study of cytomegalovirus exposure and HLA in healthy donors. Data came from immunoSEQ multiplex PCR; TCRdb stores just in-frame clones and leaves some out. This table holds 120,000 to 150,000 clones, roughly 89% found once. The specimen sequenced was PBMCs. These receptors originate from a woman under 30 in good health and CMV-seropositive. Each CDR3 is given without its conserved first and last residue.

J	V	CDR3
TRBJ1-1	TRBV4-2	ASSQDSMVVLHRQWVPIVPEAF
TRBJ2-1	TRBV11-2	ASSSRLAGASYNEQF
TRBJ1-4	TRBV27	ASSLQGPINEKLF
TRBJ2-7	TRBV21-1	ASSTRQGKSYEQY
TRBJ1-2	TRBV11-3	ASSSIPGQGAPYGYT
TRBJ2-3	TRBV29-1	SVEVVEGAGGSQGTDTQY
TRBJ1-5	TRBV4-3	ASSQSSEVQPQH
TRBJ2-1	TRBV15	ATSSAGGKNEQF
TRBJ2-1	TRBV2	ASSGQTSYNEQF
TRBJ2-7	TRBV4-2	ASSQDGAGGPYEQY
TRBJ2-7	TRBV4-2	ASSQVLAASYEQY
TRBJ2-1	TRBV7-9	ASTQGAGASGRNEQF
TRBJ2-1	TRBV5-1	ASSNAGGLTNEQF
TRBJ2-2	TRBV19	ASSRSSGTTGELF
TRBJ1-1	TRBV7-9	ASSRLNTEAF
TRBJ2-7	TRBV9	ASSTLQGQMN
TRBJ2-7	TRBV28	ASRTGTGAYEQY
TRBJ2-7	TRBV12-5	ASGLERTRGEQY
TRBJ1-2	TRBV27	ASSTRQGSDYGYT